Listed here are 19 T cell receptor beta chains from one sample, sequenced in a study of T cells expressing NK-cell markers. TCRdb reprocessed the 5' RACE reads; each CDR3 protein has one entry and no DNA is given. This table lists about 190,000 distinct CDR3 sequences. Source material: blood T cells: a sorted CD56 or NKG2C T cell subset, CD4+ or CD8+ T cells, or bulk PBMC T cells (not recorded which). The receptors derive from a man aged 18-69 years in good health.

The chain is built from TRBV3-1 and TRBJ2-7; TCRdb selects TRBD1, and the lack of DNA leaves this call unchecked. The germline V gene has CDR1 LGHDT and CDR2 YNNKEL (reference sequence). The CDR3 has 13 amino acids. CDR3 region: CASSPPGRPEQYF.

The chain couples TRBV6-5 to TRBJ1-2; absent DNA, TCRdb's TRBD1 call cannot be checked. Germline CDR1 is MNHEY and CDR2 is SVGAGI. This CDR3 region has 13 residues. CDR3 loop: CASSYKDTRGYTF.

The gene calls are TRBV4-2 and TRBJ2-4; TCRdb reports TRBD2, a call that lacks DNA to check it against. Germline V lookup: CDR1 LGHNA, CDR2 YNFKEQ. The CDR3 spans 14 residues. CDR3 residues: CASSSEGAQNIQYF.

The chain is built from TRBV7-9 and TRBJ2-7; the TCRdb call, TRBD2, lacks DNA for checking. The CDR3 has 16 amino acids. CDR1 and CDR2 from the germline V gene are SEHNR and FQNEAQ (reference sequence). CDR3 protein: CASSLKGGQIRYEQYF.

The gene calls are TRBV19 and TRBJ1-1; no DNA is available, so the TRBD1 call from TCRdb remains unchecked. The CDR3 has 15 residues. The germline V gene has CDR1 LNHDA and CDR2 SQIVND (reference sequence). CDR3 protein: CASTDRGLPNTEAFF.

V and J are TRBV14 and TRBJ2-7; TCRdb calls TRBD1, which cannot be checked without DNA. Germline V lookup: CDR1 SGHDN, CDR2 FVKESK. The CDR3 length is 14 residues. CDR3 in amino acids: CASSQEGTAYEQYF.

V and J are TRBV7-6 and TRBJ2-2; TCRdb designates TRBD2, a call that cannot be tested without DNA. CDR3 length equals 16 residues. Germline CDR1 reads SGHVS; CDR2 reads FNYEAQ. CDR3 loop: CASSPFAGLNTGELFF.

CDR3 residues: CASSVAAGNTGELFF. The rearrangement links TRBV9 to TRBJ2-2. This CDR3 is 15 amino acids long. Germline V lookup: CDR1 SGDLS, CDR2 YYNGEE.

The chain has TRBV27 and TRBJ1-2. The CDR3 is 13 residues long. Germline V gene sequence: CDR1 MNHEY, CDR2 SMNVEV (reference sequence). The CDR3 spells CASSSTTVHGYTF.

The rearrangement uses TRBV28 and TRBJ1-2; TCRdb's D call, TRBD1, is unchecked because there is no DNA. Germline V lookup: CDR1 MDHEN, CDR2 SYDVKM. CDR3 length equals 14 residues. The CDR3: CASSRDRGLNGYTF.

The rearrangement joins TRBV28 to TRBJ1-5; TCRdb proposes TRBD1, but this gene call is untestable without DNA. Germline V CDR1 and CDR2: MDHEN, SYDVKM. This CDR3 comprises 14 residues. The CDR3 sequence is CVSSLMGAGQPQHF.

The rearrangement joins TRBV28 to TRBJ1-5. CDR1 is MDHEN and CDR2 is SYDVKM in the germline V gene. This CDR3 spans 14 amino acids. CDR3 region: CASSFYGSNQPQHF.

V is TRBV9 and J is TRBJ2-3; TCRdb outputs TRBD2, but without DNA this stays unchecked. Looked up from germline, CDR1 is SGDLS and CDR2 is YYNGEE. The CDR3 totals 16 residues. The CDR3: CASSPQGTRTSDTQYF.

The CDR3 loop is CSARSLAGDLQETQYF. The chain employs TRBV20-1 and TRBJ2-5; TCRdb's D call of TRBD1 is untestable without DNA. The CDR3 runs to 16 residues. Germline V lookup: CDR1 DFQATT, CDR2 SNEGSKA (reference sequence).

The chain links TRBV13 to TRBJ2-1; TCRdb picks TRBD1, but there is no DNA to check that call. This CDR3 comprises 15 residues. Germline loops: CDR1 PRHDT, CDR2 FYEKMQ (reference sequence). CDR3 sequence reads: CASSGTGGNYNEQFF.

The rearrangement uses TRBV5-8 and TRBJ1-6. Germline CDR1 SGHTS, CDR2 YDEGEE. This CDR3 contains 14 residues. The CDR3: CASSLVVYNSPLHF.

This chain joins TRBV13 and TRBJ2-5. Germline V gene sequence: CDR1 PRHDT, CDR2 FYEKMQ (reference sequence). There are 14 residues in the CDR3. This CDR3 is CASSNTGYKETQYF.

J is TRBJ2-7 and V is TRBV7-9; no DNA is available, so the TRBD1 call from TCRdb remains unchecked. The germline V gene encodes CDR1 SEHNR and CDR2 FQNEAQ (reference sequence). The CDR3 loop spans 16 amino acids. The chain's CDR3 is CASSNTSGSWTYEQYF.

The rearrangement joins TRBV2 to TRBJ1-3; the D call of TRBD1 rests on TCRdb alone, since no DNA is present to check it. Per germline, CDR1 SNHLY and CDR2 FYNNEI. The CDR3 length is 16 residues. This CDR3 is CASSETGGRFGNTIYF.